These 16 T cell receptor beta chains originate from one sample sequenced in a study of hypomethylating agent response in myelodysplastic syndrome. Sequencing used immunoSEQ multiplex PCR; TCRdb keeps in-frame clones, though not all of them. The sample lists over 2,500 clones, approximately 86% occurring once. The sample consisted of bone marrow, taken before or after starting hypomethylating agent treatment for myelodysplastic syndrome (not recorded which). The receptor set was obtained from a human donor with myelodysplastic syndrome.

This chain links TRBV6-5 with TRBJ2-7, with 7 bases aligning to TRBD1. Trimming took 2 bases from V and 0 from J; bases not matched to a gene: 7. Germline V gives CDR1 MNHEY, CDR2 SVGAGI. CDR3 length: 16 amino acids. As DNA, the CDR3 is TGTGCCAGCAGTTACACCTATACAGGGGACTCCTACGAGCAGTACTTC. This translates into CASSYTYTGDSYEQYF.

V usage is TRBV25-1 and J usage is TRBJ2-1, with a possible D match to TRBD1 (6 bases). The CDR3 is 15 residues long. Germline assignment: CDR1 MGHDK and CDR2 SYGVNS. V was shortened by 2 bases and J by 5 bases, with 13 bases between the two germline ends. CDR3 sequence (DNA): TGTGCCAGCAGTGAAAGTACCCACAGGGACAATGAGCAGTTCTTC. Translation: CASSESTHRDNEQFF.

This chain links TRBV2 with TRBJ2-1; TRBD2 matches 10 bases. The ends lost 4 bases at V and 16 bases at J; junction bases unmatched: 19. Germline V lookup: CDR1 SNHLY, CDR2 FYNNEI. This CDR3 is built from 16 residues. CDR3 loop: CASSGNSGGLPNREFF. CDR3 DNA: TGTGCCAGCAGTGGAAATAGCGGGGGGCTCCCCAATCGGGAATTCTTC.

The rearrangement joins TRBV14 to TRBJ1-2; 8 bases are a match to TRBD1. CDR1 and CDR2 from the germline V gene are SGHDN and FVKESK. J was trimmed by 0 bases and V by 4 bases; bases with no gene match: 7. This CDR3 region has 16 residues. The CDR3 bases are TGTGCCAGCAGCCCCCTTGGACAGGGCGCTAACTATGGCTACACCTTC. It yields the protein CASSPLGQGANYGYTF.

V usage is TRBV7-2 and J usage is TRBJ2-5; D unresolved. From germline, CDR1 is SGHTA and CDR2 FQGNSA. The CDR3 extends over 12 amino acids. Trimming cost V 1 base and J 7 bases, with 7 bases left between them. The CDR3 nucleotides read TGTGCCAGCAGCTTAGACCTGGGGACCCAGTACTTC. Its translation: CASSLDLGTQYF.

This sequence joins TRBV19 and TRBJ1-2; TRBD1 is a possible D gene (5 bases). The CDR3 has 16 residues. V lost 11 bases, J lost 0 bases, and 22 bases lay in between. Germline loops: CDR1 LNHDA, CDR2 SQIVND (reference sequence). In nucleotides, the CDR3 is TGTGCCCTAAAAGGGGACCCCGGACCTCCTAACTATGGCTACACCTTC. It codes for CALKGDPGPPNYGYTF.

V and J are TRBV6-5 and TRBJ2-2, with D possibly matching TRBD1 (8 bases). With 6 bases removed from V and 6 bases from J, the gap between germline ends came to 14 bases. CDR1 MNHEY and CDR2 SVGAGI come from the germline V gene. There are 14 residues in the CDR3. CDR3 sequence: CASRQGGSAGELFF. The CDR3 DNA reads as TGTGCCAGCAGACAGGGGGGGTCGGCCGGGGAGCTGTTTTTT.

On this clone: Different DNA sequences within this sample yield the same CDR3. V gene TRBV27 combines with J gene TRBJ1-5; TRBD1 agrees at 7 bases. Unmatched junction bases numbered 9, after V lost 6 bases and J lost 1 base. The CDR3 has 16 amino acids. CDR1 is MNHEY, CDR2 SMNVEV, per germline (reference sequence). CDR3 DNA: TGTGCCAGCAGGACCAGAGGGGGCGACAGCAATCAGCCCCAGCATTTT. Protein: CASRTRGGDSNQPQHF.

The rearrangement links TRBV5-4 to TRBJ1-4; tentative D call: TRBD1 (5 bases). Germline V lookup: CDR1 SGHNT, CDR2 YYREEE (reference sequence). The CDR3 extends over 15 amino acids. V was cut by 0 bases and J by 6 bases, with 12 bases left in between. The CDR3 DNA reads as TGTGCCAGCAGCTTGGTCGGGACCCGGGATGAAAAACTGTTTTTT. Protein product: CASSLVGTRDEKLFF.

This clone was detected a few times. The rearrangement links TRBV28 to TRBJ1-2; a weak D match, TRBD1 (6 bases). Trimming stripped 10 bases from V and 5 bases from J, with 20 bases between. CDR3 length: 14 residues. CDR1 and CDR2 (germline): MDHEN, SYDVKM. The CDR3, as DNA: TGTGCCACCCGACGGGGGGGCATAGGATATGGCTACACCTTC. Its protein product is CATRRGGIGYGYTF.

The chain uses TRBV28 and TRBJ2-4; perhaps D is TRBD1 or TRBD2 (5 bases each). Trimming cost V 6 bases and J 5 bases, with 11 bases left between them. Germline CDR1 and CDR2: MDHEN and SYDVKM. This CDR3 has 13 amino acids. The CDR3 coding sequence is TGTGCCAGCAGCCACCGGGGCGAAAACATTCAGTACTTC. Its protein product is CASSHRGENIQYF.

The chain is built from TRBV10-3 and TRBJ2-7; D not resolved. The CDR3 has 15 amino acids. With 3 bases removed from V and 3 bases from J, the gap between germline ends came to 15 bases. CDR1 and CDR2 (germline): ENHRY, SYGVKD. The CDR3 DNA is TGTGCCATCAGTGACACCAGGAGATTGGGCTACGAGCAGTACTTC. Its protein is CAISDTRRLGYEQYF.

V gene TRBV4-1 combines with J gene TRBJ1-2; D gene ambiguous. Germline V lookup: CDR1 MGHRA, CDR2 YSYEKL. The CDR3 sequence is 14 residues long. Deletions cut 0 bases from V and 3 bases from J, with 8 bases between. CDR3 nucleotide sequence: TGCGCCAGCAGCCAAGATCGGGAGTACTATGGCTACACCTTC. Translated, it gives CASSQDREYYGYTF.

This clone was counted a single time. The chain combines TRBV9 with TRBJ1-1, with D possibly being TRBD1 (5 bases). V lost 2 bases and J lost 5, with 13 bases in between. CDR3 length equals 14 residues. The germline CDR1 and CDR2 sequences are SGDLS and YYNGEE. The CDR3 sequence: CASSVGGVRTEAFF. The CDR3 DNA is TGTGCCAGCAGCGTCGGGGGTGTGCGGACTGAAGCTTTCTTT.

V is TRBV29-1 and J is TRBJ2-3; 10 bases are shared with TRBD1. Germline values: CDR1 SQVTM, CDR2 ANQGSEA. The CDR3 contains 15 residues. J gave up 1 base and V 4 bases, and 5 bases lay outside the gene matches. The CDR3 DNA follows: TGCAGCGTTGCGACAGGGGGCAGAGGCACAGATACGCAGTATTTT. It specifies CSVATGGRGTDTQYF.

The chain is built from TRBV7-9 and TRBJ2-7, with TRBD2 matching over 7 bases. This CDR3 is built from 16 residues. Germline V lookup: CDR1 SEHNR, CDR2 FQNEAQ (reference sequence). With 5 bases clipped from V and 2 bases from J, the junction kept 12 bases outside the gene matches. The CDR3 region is CASSPPVSGAAYEQYF. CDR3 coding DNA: TGTGCCAGCAGCCCCCCTGTCAGCGGGGCGGCCTACGAGCAGTACTTC.